Presented here are 18 T cell receptor beta chains from one specimen sequenced in a study of blood T cell repertoires in COVID-19. Libraries were prepared by immunoSEQ multiplex PCR; TCRdb keeps only in-frame clonotypes and omits some of them. The sample holds about 120,000 clones, roughly four fifths seen once. The sequenced material came from peripheral blood. All receptors come from a human donor in a cohort sampled during active COVID-19.

This clone turned up a few times. The rearrangement joins TRBV6-6 to TRBJ2-1; maybe TRBD1 (6 bases). Germline V gives CDR1 MNHNY, CDR2 SVGAGI (reference sequence). Deletions cut 2 bases from V and 9 bases from J, with 14 bases between. This CDR3 spans 14 amino acids. The CDR3 protein is CASSYQGQSPEQFF. Written as DNA, the CDR3 is TGTGCCAGCAGTTACCAGGGACAATCGCCTGAGCAGTTCTTC.

The CDR3 DNA is TGTGCCAGTAGTCCGACGACAACCAGCTATGAAAAACTGTTTTTT. It specifies CASSPTTTSYEKLFF. The chain employs TRBV19 and TRBJ1-4; D remains unclear. The CDR3 spans 15 residues. The germline V gene has CDR1 LNHDA and CDR2 SQIVND (reference sequence). The ends were cut back, 5 bases at V and 6 bases at J, with 16 bases in the middle.

The CDR3 reads CASSLDGRPDTQYF. DNA for the CDR3: TGTGCCAGCAGCTTAGACGGCAGGCCAGATACGCAGTATTTT. The chain couples TRBV7-2 to TRBJ2-3; D is uncertain. CDR3 size: 14 residues. The germline V gene has CDR1 SGHTA and CDR2 FQGNSA. V dropped 1 base and J dropped 4 bases, with 9 bases sitting between them.

In this sample, this clone turned up a few times. The chain carries TRBV19 and TRBJ2-5, with 7 bases that match TRBD1. The CDR3 consists of 20 residues. The trim removed 4 bases at V and 3 bases at J, leaving 23 bases unmatched. The germline V gene has CDR1 LNHDA and CDR2 SQIVND (reference sequence). Here the CDR3 reads CASSTSDLFRDSDGKETQYF. In DNA form, the CDR3 reads TGTGCCAGTAGTACCTCCGACTTGTTTCGGGACAGTGATGGGAAAGAGACCCAGTACTTC.

V and J are TRBV7-6 and TRBJ1-1, with 11 bases that match TRBD1. Germline CDR1 and CDR2: SGHVS and FNYEAQ. After removal of 5 bases from V and 3 bases from J, the junction contained 5 bases not matched to a gene. This CDR3 has 15 residues. This CDR3 is CASSPQGQGDTEAFF. The CDR3 DNA sequence: TGTGCCAGCAGCCCACAGGGACAGGGGGACACTGAAGCTTTCTTT. Complete variable domain (other parts from reference TRBV7-6 and TRBJ1-1): GAGVSQSPRYKVTKRGQDVALRCDPISGHVSLYWYRQALGQGPEFLTYFNYEAQQDKSGLPNDRFSAERPEGSISTLTIQRTEQRDSAMYRCASSPQGQGDTEAFFGQGTRLTVV.

This chain links TRBV7-8 with TRBJ1-4, with 10 bases fitting TRBD1. The trim removed 5 bases at V and 12 bases at J, leaving 12 bases unmatched. CDR1 SGHVS and CDR2 FQNEAQ come from the germline V gene. The CDR3 contains 15 residues. The CDR3 spells CASSPTRTGGRELFF. CDR3 in DNA: TGTGCCAGCAGCCCAACCCGGACAGGGGGAAGGGAACTGTTTTTT.

The J gene is TRBJ2-3, the V gene TRBV21-1; the table's D call, TRBD1, has no DNA check behind it. TRBV21-1 is recorded as a pseudogene. The CDR3 has 17 amino acids. The CDR3 nucleotides read TGTGCCAACACCCTATCACGCTCGGGACAGGGAAAGGATACGCAGTATTTT. Protein sequence: CANTLSRSGQGKDTQYF.

The chain recombines TRBV7-9 with TRBJ1-4, with a tentative D call TRBD1 (5 bases). V dropped 5 bases and J dropped 8 bases, with 12 bases sitting between them. Germline assignment: CDR1 SEHNR and CDR2 FQNEAQ (reference sequence). There are 13 residues in the CDR3. CDR3 bases: TGTGCCAGCAGCCTTCTGGGGGGGGAAAAACTGTTTTTT. Translating gives CASSLLGGEKLFF.

The chain is built from TRBV19 and TRBJ1-4; the match to TRBD1 covers 10 bases. Germline V gene sequence: CDR1 LNHDA, CDR2 SQIVND (reference sequence). The CDR3 contains 15 residues. Trimming cost V 7 bases and J 8 bases; bases outside gene matches: 10. The CDR3, as DNA: TGTGCCAGTAAAGTTGGGGACAGGGGATTGGAAAAACTGTTTTTT. As protein: CASKVGDRGLEKLFF.

V gene TRBV3-1 (or the pseudogene TRBV3-2) combines with J gene TRBJ1-6; maybe TRBD1 (5 bases). Trimming took off 0 bases at V and 7 bases at J, with 7 bases between the two ends. The germline gives CDR1 LGHDT, CDR2 YNNKEL (reference sequence). The CDR3 length is 14 residues. This CDR3 reads CASSQDPGNSPLHF. The CDR3, as DNA: TGTGCCAGCAGCCAAGACCCAGGGAATTCACCCCTCCACTTT.

The CDR3 spells CASSSGRAVLYEQYF. In DNA, the CDR3 is TGTGCCAGCAGTTCGGGCAGGGCTGTACTTTACGAGCAGTACTTC. The V call is TRBV6-2 or TRBV6-3, the J call TRBJ2-7; maybe TRBD1 (5 bases). Trimming cost V 4 bases and J 4 bases, with 17 bases left between them. Germline CDR1 and CDR2: MNHEY and SVGEGT. This CDR3 is 15 amino acids long.

Only a few counts were recorded for this clone. This sequence joins TRBV5-1 and TRBJ2-5, with D perhaps TRBD1 (5 bases). Germline CDR1 is SGHRS and CDR2 is YFSETQ. V lost 2 bases, J lost 1 base, and 9 bases lay in between. CDR3 length: 14 residues. CDR3: CASSLGHGQETQYF. The CDR3 nucleotides are TGCGCCAGCAGCTTAGGACACGGCCAAGAGACCCAGTACTTC.

This rearrangement joins TRBV6-5 to TRBJ1-2; D is possibly TRBD1 (5 bases). CDR1 and CDR2 from the germline V gene are MNHEY and SVGAGI. Trimming removed 6 bases at V and 5 bases at J, with 16 bases between. CDR3 length: 14 residues. The CDR3 sequence: CASRHGGVGYGYTF. CDR3 DNA: TGTGCCAGCAGACACGGGGGGGTCGGGTATGGCTACACCTTC.

J is TRBJ2-2 and V is TRBV3-1 (or the pseudogene TRBV3-2); 9 bases match TRBD1. CDR1 LGHDT and CDR2 YNNKEL come from the germline V gene (reference sequence). This CDR3 region has 16 residues. After removal of 2 bases from V and 1 base from J, the junction contained 2 bases not matched to a gene. Written as DNA, the CDR3 is TGTGCCAGCAGCCAACGGGGACAGGGGAACACCGGGGAGCTGTTTTTT. Translation: CASSQRGQGNTGELFF.

V gene TRBV28 combines with J gene TRBJ1-3, with 8 bases fitting TRBD1. CDR1 and CDR2 (germline): MDHEN, SYDVKM. This CDR3 region has 17 residues. The V and J ends lost 6 bases and 2 bases, in that order; junction bases with no gene match: 12. In DNA, the CDR3 is TGTGCCAGCAGGACTTTAGGGACAGGAGGTACTGGAAACACCATATATTTT. Its translation is CASRTLGTGGTGNTIYF.

The chain uses TRBV5-4 and TRBJ2-4; tentatively, D is TRBD1 (6 bases). Germline V gene sequence: CDR1 SGHNT, CDR2 YYREEE (reference sequence). The CDR3 covers 13 residues. V lost 0 bases to trimming and J lost 6 bases, with 7 bases between them. The CDR3: CASSLDRANIQYF. Written as DNA, the CDR3 is TGTGCCAGCAGCTTGGACAGGGCAAACATTCAGTACTTC.

The chain links TRBV6-5 to TRBJ1-5; the match to TRBD1 covers 7 bases. CDR3 length: 14 residues. Germline assignment: CDR1 MNHEY and CDR2 SVGAGI. V gave up 10 bases and J gave up 6 bases; unmatched junction bases: 12. The CDR3 region has the DNA TGTGCCACATCGCAGGGGGGCGAACGTCAGCCCCAGCATTTT. Residues: CATSQGGERQPQHF.

The gene calls are TRBV11-2 and TRBJ1-1, with D perhaps TRBD1 (6 bases). There are 16 residues in the CDR3. V was clipped by 6 bases and J by 0 bases, with 17 bases between them. Germline CDR1 SGHAT, CDR2 FQNNGV. CDR3 bases: TGTGCCAGCAGTTTTGCCGGGACACAGATGAACACTGAAGCTTTCTTT. Translation gives CASSFAGTQMNTEAFF.